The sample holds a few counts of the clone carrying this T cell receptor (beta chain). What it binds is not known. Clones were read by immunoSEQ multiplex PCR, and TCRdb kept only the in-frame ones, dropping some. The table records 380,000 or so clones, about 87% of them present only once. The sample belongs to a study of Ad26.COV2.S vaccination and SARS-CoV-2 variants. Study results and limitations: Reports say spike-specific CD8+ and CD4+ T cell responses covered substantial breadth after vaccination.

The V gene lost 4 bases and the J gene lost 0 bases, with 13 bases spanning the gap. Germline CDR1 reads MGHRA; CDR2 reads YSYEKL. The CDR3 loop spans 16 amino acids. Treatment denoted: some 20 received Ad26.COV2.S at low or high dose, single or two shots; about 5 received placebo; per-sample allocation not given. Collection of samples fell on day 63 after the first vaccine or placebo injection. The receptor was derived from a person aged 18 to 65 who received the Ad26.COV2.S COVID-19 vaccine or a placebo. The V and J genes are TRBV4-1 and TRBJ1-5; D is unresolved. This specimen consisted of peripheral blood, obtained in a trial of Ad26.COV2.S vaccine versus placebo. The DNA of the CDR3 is TGCGCCAGCAGCCCCCAAATGGATAATAGCAATCAGCCCCAGCATTTT. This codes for CASSPQMDNSNQPQHF.